Listed here are 23 T cell receptor beta chains from one sample, sequenced in a study of blood T cell repertoires in COVID-19. Assay: immunoSEQ multiplex PCR; the TCRdb copy retains only in-frame clones and omits some. The sample carries about 80,000 clones, around four fifths recorded once. The material sequenced was peripheral blood. The receptors stem from a human donor in a cohort sampled during active COVID-19.

This clone is classed as medium-sized. The chain uses TRBV30 and TRBJ2-5; D uncertain. V dropped 0 bases and J dropped 5 bases, with 4 bases sitting between them. Per the germline V gene, CDR1 is GTSNPN and CDR2 is SVGIG (reference sequence). The length of the CDR3 is 11 residues. CDR3 amino acids: CAWSVRETQYF. The CDR3, as DNA: TGTGCCTGGAGTGTACGGGAGACCCAGTACTTC.

This clone was found a few times. The gene calls are TRBV28 and TRBJ1-2; no firm D call. V gave up 6 bases and J gave up 7 bases, with 18 bases separating them. The length of the CDR3 is 14 residues. Germline V lookup: CDR1 MDHEN, CDR2 SYDVKM. The CDR3 region has the DNA TGTGCCAGCAGCACTGGAGAGGGCGAAGTTGGCTACACCTTC. This codes for CASSTGEGEVGYTF.

The V gene is TRBV29-1, the J gene TRBJ2-7; 7 bases align to TRBD1. Trimming took 7 bases from V and 2 from J; bases not matched to a gene: 5. The CDR3 has 12 residues. Germline assignment: CDR1 SQVTM and CDR2 ANQGSEA. CDR3 DNA: TGCAGCGGAACAGGACAGGCCTACGAGCAGTACTTC. As protein: CSGTGQAYEQYF.

V and J are TRBV28 and TRBJ2-5; possibly TRBD1 for D (5 bases). The V end lost 5 bases, the J end lost 4 bases, and 11 bases lay between the germline ends. Germline values: CDR1 MDHEN, CDR2 SYDVKM. The CDR3 is made up of 13 amino acids. The CDR3 DNA sequence: TGTGCCAGCAGTCCGCAGGGCTCAGAGACCCAGTACTTC. Encoded protein: CASSPQGSETQYF.

The chain employs TRBV7-9 and TRBJ2-7; D may be TRBD1 (6 bases). This CDR3 is built from 16 residues. CDR1 is SEHNR and CDR2 is FQNEAQ in the germline V gene (reference sequence). V dropped 5 bases and J dropped 3 bases, with 20 bases sitting between them. The CDR3 spells CASSPSGQSGLYEQYF. CDR3 nucleotides: TGTGCCAGCAGCCCTTCCGGACAGTCCGGACTCTACGAGCAGTACTTC.

This rearrangement joins TRBV2 to TRBJ2-2; 8 bases map to TRBD1. The V and J ends lost 1 base and 5 bases, in that order; junction bases with no gene match: 6. The CDR3 runs to 16 residues. Germline assignment: CDR1 SNHLY and CDR2 FYNNEI. The DNA of the CDR3 is TGTGCCAGCAGTGAAGGGGGCAGGGGGCGGACCGGGGAGCTGTTTTTT. Its protein product is CASSEGGRGRTGELFF.

The chain recombines TRBV6-5 with TRBJ1-5; weak D call: TRBD1 (6 bases). V shed 7 bases and J shed 4 bases, with 17 bases lying between them. CDR3 length: 15 residues. Germline lookup yields CDR1 MNHEY and CDR2 SVGAGI. CDR3 nucleotides: TGTGCCAGCACGGGGGGCAGGGGCCCTAATCAGCCCCAGCATTTT. As protein: CASTGGRGPNQPQHF.

The chain employs TRBV10-3 and TRBJ2-2; a possible D gene is TRBD2 (5 bases). CDR3 length: 17 residues. CDR1 ENHRY and CDR2 SYGVKD come from the germline V gene. The V and J ends lost 3 bases and 0 bases respectively, with 14 bases between them. This CDR3 is CAISDPSRAPNTGELFF. In DNA form, the CDR3 reads TGTGCCATCAGTGATCCTTCGAGGGCCCCGAACACCGGGGAGCTGTTTTTT.

V and J are TRBV6-5 and TRBJ2-7; 8 positions match TRBD1. The trim removed 5 bases at V and 2 bases at J, leaving 8 bases unmatched. The CDR3 sequence is 15 residues long. Germline-derived CDR1 and CDR2 are MNHEY and SVGAGI. Here the CDR3 reads CASSRFGQGTYEQYF. The CDR3 DNA reads TGTGCCAGCAGTCGCTTCGGACAGGGTACCTACGAGCAGTACTTC.

V is TRBV7-4 and J is TRBJ2-7, with 11 positions matching TRBD2. V was pared by 5 bases and J by 6 bases, with 3 bases of the junction left unmatched. This CDR3 has 13 residues. Per germline, CDR1 SGHVT and CDR2 SQSDAQ. The CDR3 spells CASSVGLAGEQYF. As DNA, the CDR3 is TGTGCCAGCAGCGTCGGACTAGCGGGCGAGCAGTACTTC. The variable domain in full, completed from reference TRBV7-4 and TRBJ2-7, reads GAGVSQSPRYKVAKRGRDVALRCDSISGHVTLYWYRQTLGQGSEVLTYSQSDAQRDKSGRPSGRFSAERPERSVSTLKIQRTEQGDSAVYLCASSVGLAGEQYFGPGTRLTVT.

The rearrangement uses TRBV9 and TRBJ2-1, with D possibly matching TRBD2 (7 bases). V gave up 0 bases and J gave up 8 bases, with 15 bases separating them. Germline CDR1 and CDR2: SGDLS and YYNGEE. The CDR3 consists of 15 residues. The CDR3: CASSVAGGGADEQFF. The CDR3 DNA follows: TGTGCCAGCAGCGTAGCCGGTGGGGGGGCCGATGAGCAGTTCTTC.

The chain has TRBV28 and TRBJ2-7; D call uncertain. Trimming removed 1 base at V and 3 bases at J, with 13 bases between. The germline V gene has CDR1 MDHEN and CDR2 SYDVKM. This CDR3 spans 15 amino acids. As DNA, the CDR3 is TGTGCCAGCAGTTTATTAGAACCCCTCGGCTACGAGCAGTACTTC. It encodes CASSLLEPLGYEQYF.

The chain joins TRBV27 to TRBJ1-2, with D perhaps TRBD1 (6 bases). From germline, CDR1 is MNHEY and CDR2 SMNVEV (reference sequence). V was shortened by 5 bases and J by 6 bases, with 10 bases between the two germline ends. This CDR3 has 12 amino acids. CDR3 protein: CASSRGTDGYTF. CDR3 bases: TGTGCCAGCAGTAGGGGGACGGATGGCTACACCTTC.

The chain links TRBV3-1 (or the pseudogene TRBV3-2) to TRBJ2-5, with 8 bases that match TRBD1. The ends lost 5 bases at V and 1 base at J; junction bases unmatched: 9. Per germline, CDR1 LGHDT and CDR2 YNNKEL (reference sequence). The CDR3 length is 16 residues. The DNA of the CDR3 is TGTGCCAGCAGCAACCGGGACAGGCCCTTCCAAGAGACCCAGTACTTC. Encoded protein: CASSNRDRPFQETQYF.

The J gene is TRBJ1-3, the V gene TRBV6-5; TRBD1 agrees at 9 bases. Trimming at V came to 9 bases and at J to 4 bases, leaving 7 bases not matched to a gene. CDR3 length: 14 residues. Germline CDR1 is MNHEY and CDR2 is SVGAGI. The CDR3 DNA follows: TGTGCCAGACTACAGGGGGCGTCGGGAAACACCATATATTTT. This codes for CARLQGASGNTIYF.

This clone has only one observation. CDR3 in DNA: TGTGCCAGCCAAGGGGAGCGGGAGTTCCACGAGCAGTACTTC. Amino acid sequence: CASQGEREFHEQYF. The V gene is TRBV21-1, the J gene TRBJ2-7; the table's D gene call, TRBD2, was not cross checked with the DNA. TRBV21-1 is reported as a pseudogene. CDR3 size: 14 residues.

This chain connects TRBV10-3 to TRBJ2-5, with 7 bases identical to TRBD1. The CDR3 is made up of 15 amino acids. From germline, CDR1 is ENHRY and CDR2 SYGVKD. Trimming took 6 bases from V and 1 from J; bases not matched to a gene: 8. CDR3 loop: CAIRDRDSFQETQYF. CDR3 coding DNA: TGTGCCATCAGGGACCGGGACAGCTTCCAAGAGACCCAGTACTTC.

The chain recombines TRBV5-6 with TRBJ1-3; 7 bases map to TRBD1. CDR3 length equals 13 residues. Germline CDR1 reads SGHDT; CDR2 reads YYEEEE. Trimming removed 5 bases from V and 4 bases from J; junction bases left unmatched: 3. CDR3 in amino acids: CASRQGSGNTIYF. CDR3 nucleotide sequence: TGTGCCAGCAGACAGGGGTCGGGAAACACCATATATTTT.

The rearrangement uses TRBV15 and TRBJ2-1; D possibly corresponds to TRBD2 (6 bases). The CDR3 sequence is 17 residues long. V lost 5 bases and J 5 bases, leaving 22 bases between the germline ends. CDR1 and CDR2 from the germline V gene are LNHNV and YYDKDF (reference sequence). CDR3 sequence reads: CATSAANKAGRNNEQFF. The CDR3 DNA reads TGTGCCACCAGCGCCGCAAACAAAGCTGGGAGGAACAATGAGCAGTTCTTC.

This rearrangement joins TRBV27 to TRBJ1-4; the D gene is possibly TRBD1 (5 bases). CDR1 is MNHEY, CDR2 SMNVEV, per germline (reference sequence). Trimming shortened V by 6 bases and J by 8 bases, and 22 bases separated the two germline ends. This CDR3 comprises 16 residues. The CDR3 loop is CASRPQDGYGGEKLFF. The CDR3 region has the DNA TGTGCCAGCAGGCCGCAGGACGGGTACGGGGGGGAAAAACTGTTTTTT.

The rearrangement joins TRBV20-1 to TRBJ2-2; 7 nucleotides match TRBD2. CDR1 is DFQATT, CDR2 SNEGSKA, per germline (reference sequence). V dropped 3 bases and J dropped 1; count of bases not matched to a gene: 5. The CDR3 runs to 15 residues. The CDR3 nucleotides are TGCAGTGCTAGTGCTAGCGGTCGGAACACCGGGGAGCTGTTTTTT. Translating gives CSASASGRNTGELFF.

V usage is TRBV11-3 and J usage is TRBJ2-1, with 7 bases aligning to TRBD2. Germline V gene lookup returns CDR1 SGHNT and CDR2 YENEEA. V was pared by 5 bases and J by 4 bases, with 8 bases of the junction left unmatched. The CDR3 has 15 residues. The CDR3 spells CASSAGEGRYNEQFF. Written as DNA, the CDR3 is TGTGCCAGCAGCGCTGGGGAGGGACGGTACAATGAGCAGTTCTTC.

Here the CDR3 reads CASSAATAGSPLHF. The CDR3 DNA reads as TGCGCCAGCAGCGCCGCGACAGCTGGTTCACCCCTCCACTTT. The genes are TRBV5-1 and TRBJ1-6, with D tentatively TRBD1 (5 bases). There are 14 residues in the CDR3. Between the trimmed V and J ends, which lost 4 bases and 9 bases, there was a span of 14 bases. Germline lookup yields CDR1 SGHRS and CDR2 YFSETQ.